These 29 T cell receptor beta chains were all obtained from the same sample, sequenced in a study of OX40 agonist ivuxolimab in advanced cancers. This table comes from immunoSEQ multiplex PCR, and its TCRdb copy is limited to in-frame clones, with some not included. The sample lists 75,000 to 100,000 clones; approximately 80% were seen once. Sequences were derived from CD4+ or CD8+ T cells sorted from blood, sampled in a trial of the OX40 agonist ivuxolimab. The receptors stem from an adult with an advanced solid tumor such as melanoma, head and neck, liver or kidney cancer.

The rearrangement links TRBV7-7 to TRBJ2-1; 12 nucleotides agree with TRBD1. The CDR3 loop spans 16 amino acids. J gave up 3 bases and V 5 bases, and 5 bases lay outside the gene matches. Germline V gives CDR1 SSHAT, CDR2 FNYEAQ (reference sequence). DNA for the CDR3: TGTGCCAGCAGCCCAGGGACAGGGGGCGGCTACAATGAGCAGTTCTTC. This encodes CASSPGTGGGYNEQFF.

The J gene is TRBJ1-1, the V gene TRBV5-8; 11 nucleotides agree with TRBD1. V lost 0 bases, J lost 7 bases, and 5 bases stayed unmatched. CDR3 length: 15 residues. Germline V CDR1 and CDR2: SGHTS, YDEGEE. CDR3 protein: CASSLVVGTGGEAFF. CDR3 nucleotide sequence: TGTGCCAGCAGCTTGGTCGTCGGGACAGGGGGTGAAGCTTTCTTT.

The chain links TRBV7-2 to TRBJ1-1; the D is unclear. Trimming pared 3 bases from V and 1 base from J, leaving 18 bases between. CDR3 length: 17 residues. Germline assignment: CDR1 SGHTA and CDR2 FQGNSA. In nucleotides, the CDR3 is TGTGCCAGCAGCTTCGGAAGGGCCCTATTGCCGAACACTGAAGCTTTCTTT. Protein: CASSFGRALLPNTEAFF.

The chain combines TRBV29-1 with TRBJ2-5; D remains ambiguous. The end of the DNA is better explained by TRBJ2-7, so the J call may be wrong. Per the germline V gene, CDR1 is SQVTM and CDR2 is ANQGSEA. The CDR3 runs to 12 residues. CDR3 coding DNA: TGCAGCGTTGAAATTACGACATCCGAGCAGTACTTC. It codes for CSVEITTSEQYF.

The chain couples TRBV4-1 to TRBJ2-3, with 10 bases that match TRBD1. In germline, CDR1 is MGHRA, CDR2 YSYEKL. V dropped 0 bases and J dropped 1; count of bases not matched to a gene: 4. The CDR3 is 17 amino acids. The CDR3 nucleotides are TGCGCCAGCAGCCAAGAGGACAGGGGGTCGGGCACAGATACGCAGTATTTT. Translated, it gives CASSQEDRGSGTDTQYF.

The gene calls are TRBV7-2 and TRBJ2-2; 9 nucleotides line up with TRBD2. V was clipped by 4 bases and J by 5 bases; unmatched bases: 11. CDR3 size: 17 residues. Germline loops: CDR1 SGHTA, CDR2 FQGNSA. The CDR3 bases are TGTGCCAGCAGCTCATCGGCTAGCGGGGCGGGAACCGGGGAGCTGTTTTTT. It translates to CASSSSASGAGTGELFF.

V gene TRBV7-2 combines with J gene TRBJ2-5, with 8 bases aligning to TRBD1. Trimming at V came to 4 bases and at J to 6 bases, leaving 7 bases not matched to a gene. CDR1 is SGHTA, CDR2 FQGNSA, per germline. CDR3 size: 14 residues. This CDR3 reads CASSSPGQVKTQYF. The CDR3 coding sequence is TGTGCCAGCAGCTCACCGGGACAGGTTAAGACCCAGTACTTC.

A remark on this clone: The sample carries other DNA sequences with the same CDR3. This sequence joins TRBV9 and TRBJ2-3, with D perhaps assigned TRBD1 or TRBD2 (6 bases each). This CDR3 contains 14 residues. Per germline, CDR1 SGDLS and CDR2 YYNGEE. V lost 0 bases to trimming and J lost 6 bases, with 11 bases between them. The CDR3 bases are TGTGCCAGCAGCGTAGTAGGGGGGACGGATACGCAGTATTTT. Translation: CASSVVGGTDTQYF.

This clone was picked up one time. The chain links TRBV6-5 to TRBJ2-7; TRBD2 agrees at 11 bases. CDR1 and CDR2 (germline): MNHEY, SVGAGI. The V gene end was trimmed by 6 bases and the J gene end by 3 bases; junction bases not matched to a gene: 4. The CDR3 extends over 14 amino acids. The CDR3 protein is CASRGTSGNYEQYF. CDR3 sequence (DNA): TGTGCCAGCAGAGGGACTAGCGGCAACTACGAGCAGTACTTC.

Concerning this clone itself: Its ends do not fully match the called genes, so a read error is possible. The CDR3 sequence: CSVGGSSDQPQHF. CDR3 DNA sequence: TGCAGCGTTGGGGGCTCTAGCGATCAGCCCCAGCATTTT. The chain links TRBV29-1 to TRBJ1-5; possible D gene TRBD1, 5 bases. CDR1 SQVTM and CDR2 ANQGSEA come from the germline V gene. The CDR3 loop spans 13 amino acids.

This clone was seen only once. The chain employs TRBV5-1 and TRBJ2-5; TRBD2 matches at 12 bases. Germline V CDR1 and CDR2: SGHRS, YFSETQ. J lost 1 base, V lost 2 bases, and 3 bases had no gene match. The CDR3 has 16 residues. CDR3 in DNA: TGCGCCAGCAGCTTCGCTAGCGGGAGGGGCCAAGAGACCCAGTACTTC. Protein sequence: CASSFASGRGQETQYF.

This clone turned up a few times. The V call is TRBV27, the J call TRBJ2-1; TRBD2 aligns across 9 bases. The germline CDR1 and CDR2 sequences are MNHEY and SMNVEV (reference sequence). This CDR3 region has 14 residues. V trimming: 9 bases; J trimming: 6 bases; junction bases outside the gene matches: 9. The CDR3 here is CASMTGLAFNEQFF. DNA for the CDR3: TGTGCCAGTATGACGGGACTAGCATTCAATGAGCAGTTCTTC.

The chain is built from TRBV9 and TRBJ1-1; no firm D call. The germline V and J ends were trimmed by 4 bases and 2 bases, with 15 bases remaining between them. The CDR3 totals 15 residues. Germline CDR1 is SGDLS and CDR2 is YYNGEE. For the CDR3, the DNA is TGTGCCAGCAGCCCCCCTACGTTCTTTAACACTGAAGCTTTCTTT. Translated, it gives CASSPPTFFNTEAFF.

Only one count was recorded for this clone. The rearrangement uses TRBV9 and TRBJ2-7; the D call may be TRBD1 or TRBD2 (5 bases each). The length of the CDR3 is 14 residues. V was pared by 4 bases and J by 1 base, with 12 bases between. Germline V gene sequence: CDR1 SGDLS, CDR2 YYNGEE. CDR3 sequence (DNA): TGTGCCAGCAGCCCGGGACGGCTGTCCTACGAGCAGTACTTC. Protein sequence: CASSPGRLSYEQYF.

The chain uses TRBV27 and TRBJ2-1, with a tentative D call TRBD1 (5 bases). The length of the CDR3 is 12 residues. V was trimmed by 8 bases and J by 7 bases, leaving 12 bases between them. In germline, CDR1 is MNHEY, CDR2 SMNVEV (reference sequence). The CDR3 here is CASFRDKNEQFF. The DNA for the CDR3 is TGTGCCAGCTTCAGGGATAAGAATGAGCAGTTCTTC.

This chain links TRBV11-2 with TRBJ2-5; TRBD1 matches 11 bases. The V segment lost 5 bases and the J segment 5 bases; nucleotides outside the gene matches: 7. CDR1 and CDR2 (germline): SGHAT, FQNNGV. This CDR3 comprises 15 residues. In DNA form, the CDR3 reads TGTGCCAGCAGCCCGGGGACAGGGGGGAGGGAGACCCAGTACTTC. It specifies CASSPGTGGRETQYF.

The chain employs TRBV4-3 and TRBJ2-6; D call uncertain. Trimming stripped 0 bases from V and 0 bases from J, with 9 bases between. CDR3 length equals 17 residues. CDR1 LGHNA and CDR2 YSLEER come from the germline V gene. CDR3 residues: CASSQDSPFSGANVLTF. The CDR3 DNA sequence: TGCGCCAGCAGCCAAGATAGTCCCTTCTCTGGGGCCAACGTCCTGACTTTC.

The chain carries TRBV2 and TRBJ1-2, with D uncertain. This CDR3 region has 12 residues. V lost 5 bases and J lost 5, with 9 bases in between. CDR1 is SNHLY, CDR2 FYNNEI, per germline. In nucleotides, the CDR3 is TGTGCCAGCAGTCCGTCTGCTTATGGCTACACCTTC. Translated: CASSPSAYGYTF. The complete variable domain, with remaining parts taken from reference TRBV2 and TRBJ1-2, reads EPEVTQTPSHQVTQMGQEVILRCVPISNHLYFYWYRQILGQKVEFLVSFYNNEISEKSEIFDDQFSVERPDGSNFTLKIRSTKLEDSAMYFCASSPSAYGYTFGSGTRLTVV.

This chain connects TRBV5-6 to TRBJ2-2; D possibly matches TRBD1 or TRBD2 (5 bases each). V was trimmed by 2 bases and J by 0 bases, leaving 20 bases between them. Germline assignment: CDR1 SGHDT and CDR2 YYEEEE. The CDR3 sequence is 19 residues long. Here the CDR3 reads CASSLLGDSDISNTGELFF. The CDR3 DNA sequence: TGTGCCAGCAGCTTATTGGGGGATTCTGATATATCGAACACCGGGGAGCTGTTTTTT.

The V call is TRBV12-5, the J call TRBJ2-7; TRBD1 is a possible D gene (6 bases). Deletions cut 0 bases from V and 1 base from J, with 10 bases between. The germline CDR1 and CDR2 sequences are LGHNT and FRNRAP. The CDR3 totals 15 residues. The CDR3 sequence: CASGLVDRPSYEQYF. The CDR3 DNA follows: TGTGCTAGTGGTTTGGTAGACAGGCCGTCCTACGAGCAGTACTTC.

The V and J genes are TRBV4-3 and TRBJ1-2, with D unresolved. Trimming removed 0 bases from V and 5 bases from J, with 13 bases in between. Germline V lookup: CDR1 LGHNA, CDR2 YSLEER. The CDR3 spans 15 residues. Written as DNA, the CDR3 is TGCGCCAGCAGCCAAGAGGTCGAAGGGCTTTATGGCTACACCTTC. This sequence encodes CASSQEVEGLYGYTF.

CDR3 in amino acids: CASSQDPAGNTEAFF. The CDR3 coding sequence is TGCGCCAGCAGCCAAGATCCGGCAGGGAACACTGAAGCTTTCTTT. The chain links TRBV4-3 to TRBJ1-1, with unresolved D. Germline V gene data show CDR1 as LGHNA and CDR2 as YSLEER. The length of the CDR3 is 15 residues. V lost 0 bases to trimming and J lost 1 base, with 9 bases between them.

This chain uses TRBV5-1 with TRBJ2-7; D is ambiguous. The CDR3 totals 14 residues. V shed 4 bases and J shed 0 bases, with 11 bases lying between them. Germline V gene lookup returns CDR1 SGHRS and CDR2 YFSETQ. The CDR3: CASSPMGSSYEQYF. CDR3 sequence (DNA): TGCGCCAGCAGCCCTATGGGCAGCTCCTACGAGCAGTACTTC.

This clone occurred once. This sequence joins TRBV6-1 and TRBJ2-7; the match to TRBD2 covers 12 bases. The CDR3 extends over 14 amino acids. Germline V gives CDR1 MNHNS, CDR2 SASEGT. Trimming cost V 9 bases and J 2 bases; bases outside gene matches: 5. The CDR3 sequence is CASFSSGGAYEQYF. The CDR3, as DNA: TGTGCCAGTTTCTCTAGCGGGGGGGCCTACGAGCAGTACTTC.

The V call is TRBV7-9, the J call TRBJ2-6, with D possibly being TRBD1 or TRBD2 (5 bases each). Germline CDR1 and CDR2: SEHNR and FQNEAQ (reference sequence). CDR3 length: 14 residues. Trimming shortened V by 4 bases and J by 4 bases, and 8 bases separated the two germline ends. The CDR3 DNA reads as TGTGCCAGCAGCTCAGGGAGCGGGGCCAACGTCCTGACTTTC. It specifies CASSSGSGANVLTF.

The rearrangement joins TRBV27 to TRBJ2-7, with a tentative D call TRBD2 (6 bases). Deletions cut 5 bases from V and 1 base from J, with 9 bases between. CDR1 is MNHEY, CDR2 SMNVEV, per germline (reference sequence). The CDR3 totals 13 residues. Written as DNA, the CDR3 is TGTGCCAGCAGTCCGACTAGATCCTACGAGCAGTACTTC. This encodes CASSPTRSYEQYF.

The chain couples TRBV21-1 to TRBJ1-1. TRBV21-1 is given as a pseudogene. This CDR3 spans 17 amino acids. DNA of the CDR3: TGTGCCAGCAGCGCTGTGAGGCGAGAGGGGAGGAGGAAGGGAGCTTTCTTT. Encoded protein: CASSAVRREGRRKGAFF.

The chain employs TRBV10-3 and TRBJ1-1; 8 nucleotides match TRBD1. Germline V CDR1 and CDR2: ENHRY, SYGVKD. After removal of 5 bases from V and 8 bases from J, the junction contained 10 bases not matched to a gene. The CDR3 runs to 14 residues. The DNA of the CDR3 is TGTGCCATCAGTACCGGGACAGGATCTGGGGAAGCTTTCTTT. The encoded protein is CAISTGTGSGEAFF.

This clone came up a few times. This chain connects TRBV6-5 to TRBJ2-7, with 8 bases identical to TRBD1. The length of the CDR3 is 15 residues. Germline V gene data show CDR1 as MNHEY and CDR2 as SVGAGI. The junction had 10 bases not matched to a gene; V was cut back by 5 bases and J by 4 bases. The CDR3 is CASSLWTGQGYEQYF. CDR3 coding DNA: TGTGCCAGCAGTCTCTGGACAGGGCAAGGGTACGAGCAGTACTTC.